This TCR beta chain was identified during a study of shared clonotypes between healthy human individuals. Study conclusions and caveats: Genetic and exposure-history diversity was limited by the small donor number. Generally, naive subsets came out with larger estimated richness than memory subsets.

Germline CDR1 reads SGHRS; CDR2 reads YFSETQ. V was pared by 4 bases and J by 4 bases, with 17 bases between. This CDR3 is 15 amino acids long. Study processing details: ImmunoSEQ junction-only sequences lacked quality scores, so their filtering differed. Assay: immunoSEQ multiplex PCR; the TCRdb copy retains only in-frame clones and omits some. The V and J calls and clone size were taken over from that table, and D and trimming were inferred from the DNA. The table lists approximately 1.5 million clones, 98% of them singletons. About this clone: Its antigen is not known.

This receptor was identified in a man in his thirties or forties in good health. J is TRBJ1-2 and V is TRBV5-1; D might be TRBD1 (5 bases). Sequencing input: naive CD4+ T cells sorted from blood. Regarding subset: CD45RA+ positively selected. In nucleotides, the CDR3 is TGCGCCAGCAGCCTAAACTTCGGGACGGGCTATGGCTACACCTTC. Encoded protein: CASSLNFGTGYGYTF. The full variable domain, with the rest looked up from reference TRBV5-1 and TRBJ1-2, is KAGVTQTPRYLIKTRGQQVTLSCSPISGHRSVSWYQQTPGQGLQFLFEYFSETQRNKGNFPGRFSGRQFSNSRSEMNVSTLELGDSALYLCASSLNFGTGYGYTFGSGTRLTVV.